This TCR beta chain was identified during a study of CXCR3-negative and CXCR3-positive naive CD8 T cells. The study, taken as a whole, reports: CXCR3-positive naive cells carried more hydrophobic TRB CDR3s than CXCR3-negative naive cells did. For memory CD8+ cells diversity was much lower, but both naive subsets had comparably high diversity. Naive cells, whether CXCR3-negative or CXCR3-positive, had similar TRBV-TRBJ usage, while memory cells differed.

The CDR3 runs to 11 residues. All CD8+ T cell subsets were sorted in triplicate at fewer than 350,000 cells each. Turning to this clonotype: Its antigen is currently unknown.

Libraries were UMI-labeled 5' RACE TRB cDNA. TCRdb reanalyzed the 5' RACE reads, giving one entry per CDR3 protein sequence and no DNA. The sample holds about 6,200 distinct CDR3 sequences. The rearrangement uses TRBV12-3 or TRBV12-4 and TRBJ2-1; TCRdb indicates TRBD1, and absent DNA this call remains unverified. The sample consisted of naive CXCR3+ CD8+ T cells from blood. Regarding subset: CD45RO-CCR7+CD27+CD95- naive CD8+ T cells expressing CXCR3 (TNR3+). The origin of this receptor is a human donor in good health. Some clones in this sample may be carry-over from other donors' samples. The CDR3 reads CASSLGGEQFF.